The clone carrying this T cell receptor beta chain was counted at least ten times. Its antigen remains unidentified. Germline CDR1 and CDR2: LGHDT and YNNKEL (reference sequence). The CDR3 is 14 residues long. With 5 bases removed from V and 3 bases from J, the gap between germline ends came to 11 bases. This sample was included in a study of T cells in Graves' hyperthyroidism and ophthalmopathy. Amplification of TCR beta CDR3 regions used RNA as the template. The HTBI primer set was used in a first-round RT-PCR of the TCR CDR3. TCRdb itself ran the multiplex PCR reads through MiXCR, one entry per CDR3 protein. Among 300,000 to 400,000 distinct CDR3 sequences listed, around a fifth were seen once. The diagnoses drew upon clinical symptoms, serum thyroxine and TRAb, thyroid ultrasound and orbital computed tomography. Study results and limitations: Most thyroid clonotypes with frequency above 0.001 were detected in blood.

This chain links TRBV3-1 with TRBJ1-5; a possible D gene is TRBD1 (6 bases). The sequencing input was blood. This receptor was identified in a woman in her fifties or sixties with Graves' hyperthyroidism. The CDR3 sequence: CASSYTGNNQPQHF. The CDR3 DNA reads as TGTGCCAGCAGCTATACAGGGAACAATCAGCCCCAGCATTTT. Filled out from reference TRBV3-1 and TRBJ1-5, the complete variable domain reads DTAVSQTPKYLVTQMGNDKSIKCEQNLGHDTMYWYKQDSKKFLKIMFSYNNKELIINETVPNRFSPKSPDKAHLNLHINSLELGDSAVYFCASSYTGNNQPQHFGDGTRLSIL.